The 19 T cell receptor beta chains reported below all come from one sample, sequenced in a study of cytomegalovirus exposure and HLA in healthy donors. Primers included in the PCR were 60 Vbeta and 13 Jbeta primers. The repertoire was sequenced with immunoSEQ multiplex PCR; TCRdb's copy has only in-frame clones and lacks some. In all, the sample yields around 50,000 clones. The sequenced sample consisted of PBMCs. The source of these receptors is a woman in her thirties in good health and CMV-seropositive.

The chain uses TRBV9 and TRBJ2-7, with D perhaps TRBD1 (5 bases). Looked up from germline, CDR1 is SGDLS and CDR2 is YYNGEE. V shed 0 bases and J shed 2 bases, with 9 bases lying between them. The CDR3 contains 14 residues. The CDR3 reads CASSVAQEAYEQYF. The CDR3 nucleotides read TGTGCCAGCAGCGTAGCACAGGAAGCCTACGAGCAGTACTTC.

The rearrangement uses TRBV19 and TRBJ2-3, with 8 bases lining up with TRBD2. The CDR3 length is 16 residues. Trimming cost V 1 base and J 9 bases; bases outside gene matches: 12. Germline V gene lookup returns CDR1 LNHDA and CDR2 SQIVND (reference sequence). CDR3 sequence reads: CASSIGGAAGERTQYF. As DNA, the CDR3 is TGTGCCAGTAGTATAGGAGGGGCAGCGGGAGAGAGGACGCAGTATTTT.

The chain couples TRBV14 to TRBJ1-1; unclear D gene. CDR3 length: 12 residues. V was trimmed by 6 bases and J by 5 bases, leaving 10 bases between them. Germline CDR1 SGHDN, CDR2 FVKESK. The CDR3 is CASSRIGTEAFF. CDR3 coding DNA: TGTGCCAGCAGTCGTATCGGGACTGAAGCTTTCTTT.

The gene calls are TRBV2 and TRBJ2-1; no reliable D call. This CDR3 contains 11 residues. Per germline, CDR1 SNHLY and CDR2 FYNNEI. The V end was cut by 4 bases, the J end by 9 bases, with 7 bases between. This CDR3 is CASSAWAEQFF. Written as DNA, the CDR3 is TGTGCCAGCAGTGCGTGGGCTGAGCAGTTCTTC.

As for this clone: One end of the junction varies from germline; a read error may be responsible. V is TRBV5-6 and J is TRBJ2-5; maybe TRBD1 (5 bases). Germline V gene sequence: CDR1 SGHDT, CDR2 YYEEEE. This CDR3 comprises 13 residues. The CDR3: CASSLDTRGTSDF. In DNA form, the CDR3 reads TGTGCCAGCAGCTTGGACACAAGGGGCACCTCCGACTTC.

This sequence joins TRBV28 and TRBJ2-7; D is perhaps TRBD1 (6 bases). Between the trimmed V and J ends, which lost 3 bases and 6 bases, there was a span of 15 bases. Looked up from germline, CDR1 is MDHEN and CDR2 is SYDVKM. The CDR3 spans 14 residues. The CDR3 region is CASSLGATRGEQYF. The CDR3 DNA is TGTGCCAGCAGTTTGGGGGCAACGAGGGGCGAGCAGTACTTC.

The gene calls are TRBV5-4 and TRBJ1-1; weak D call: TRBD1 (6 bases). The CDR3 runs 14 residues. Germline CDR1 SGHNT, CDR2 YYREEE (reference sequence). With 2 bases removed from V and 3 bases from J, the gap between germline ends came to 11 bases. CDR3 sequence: CASSFAGVDTEAFF. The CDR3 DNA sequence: TGTGCCAGCAGCTTCGCAGGGGTTGACACTGAAGCTTTCTTT.

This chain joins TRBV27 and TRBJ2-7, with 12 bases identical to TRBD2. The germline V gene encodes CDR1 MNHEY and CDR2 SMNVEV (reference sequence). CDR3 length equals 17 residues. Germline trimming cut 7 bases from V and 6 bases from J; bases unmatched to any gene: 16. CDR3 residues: CASIRLAGDLLLAEQYF. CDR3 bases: TGTGCCAGCATCCGACTAGCGGGAGACCTCCTTCTTGCCGAGCAGTACTTC.

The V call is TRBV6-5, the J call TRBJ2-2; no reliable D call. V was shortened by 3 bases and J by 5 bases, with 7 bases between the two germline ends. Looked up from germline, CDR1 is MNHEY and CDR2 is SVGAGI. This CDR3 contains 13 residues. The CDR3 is CASSYTQTGELFF. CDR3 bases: TGTGCCAGCAGTTATACCCAGACCGGGGAGCTGTTTTTT.

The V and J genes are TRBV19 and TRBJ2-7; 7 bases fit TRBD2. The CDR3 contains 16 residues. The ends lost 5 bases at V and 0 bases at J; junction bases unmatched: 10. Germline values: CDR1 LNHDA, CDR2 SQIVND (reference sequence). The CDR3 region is CASSPGTTHNSYEQYF. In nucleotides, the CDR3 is TGTGCCAGTAGTCCCGGGACTACCCACAACTCCTACGAGCAGTACTTC.

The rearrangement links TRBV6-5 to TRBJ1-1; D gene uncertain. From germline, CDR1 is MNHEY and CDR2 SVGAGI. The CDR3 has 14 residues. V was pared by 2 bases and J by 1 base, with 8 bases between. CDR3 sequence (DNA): TGTGCCAGCAGTTACACGGGTTGGAACACTGAAGCTTTCTTT. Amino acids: CASSYTGWNTEAFF.

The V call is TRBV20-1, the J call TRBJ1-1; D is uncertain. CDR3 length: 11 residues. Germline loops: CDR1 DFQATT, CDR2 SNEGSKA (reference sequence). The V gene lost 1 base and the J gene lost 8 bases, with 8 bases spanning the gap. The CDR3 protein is CSARVTGEAFF. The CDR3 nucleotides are TGCAGTGCTAGAGTCACGGGAGAAGCTTTCTTT.

The CDR3 protein is CASRPKLDGARQFF. The CDR3 DNA is TGTGCCAGCAGGCCAAAACTAGACGGCGCGCGGCAGTTCTTC. This rearrangement joins TRBV7-8 to TRBJ2-1, with a possible D match to TRBD2 (5 bases). Germline V gene sequence: CDR1 SGHVS, CDR2 FQNEAQ. CDR3 length equals 14 residues. The V end was cut by 6 bases, the J end by 12 bases, with 21 bases between.

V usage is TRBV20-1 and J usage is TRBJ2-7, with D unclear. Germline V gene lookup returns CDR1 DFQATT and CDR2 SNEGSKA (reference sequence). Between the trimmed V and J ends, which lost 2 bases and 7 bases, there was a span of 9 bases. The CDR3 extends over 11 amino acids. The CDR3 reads CSARSSFEQYF. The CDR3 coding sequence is TGCAGTGCTAGATCCTCGTTTGAGCAGTACTTC.

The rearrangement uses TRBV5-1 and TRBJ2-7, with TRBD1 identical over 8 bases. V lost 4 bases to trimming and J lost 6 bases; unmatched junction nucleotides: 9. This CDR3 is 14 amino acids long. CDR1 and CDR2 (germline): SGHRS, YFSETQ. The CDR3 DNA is TGCGCCAGCAGCGCCTCCGGGACAGGATCCGAGCAGTACTTC. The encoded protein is CASSASGTGSEQYF.

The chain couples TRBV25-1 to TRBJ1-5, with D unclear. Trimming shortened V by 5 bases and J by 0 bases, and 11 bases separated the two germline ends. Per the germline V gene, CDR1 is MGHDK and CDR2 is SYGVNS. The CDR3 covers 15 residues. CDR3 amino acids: CASSSRRDSNQPQHF. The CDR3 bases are TGTGCCAGCAGTTCACGGAGGGATAGCAATCAGCCCCAGCATTTT. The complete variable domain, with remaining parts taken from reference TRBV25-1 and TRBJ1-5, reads EADIYQTPRYLVIGTGKKITLECSQTMGHDKMYWYQQDPGMELHLIHYSYGVNSTEKGDLSSESTVSRIRTEHFPLTLESARPSHTSQYLCASSSRRDSNQPQHFGDGTRLSIL.

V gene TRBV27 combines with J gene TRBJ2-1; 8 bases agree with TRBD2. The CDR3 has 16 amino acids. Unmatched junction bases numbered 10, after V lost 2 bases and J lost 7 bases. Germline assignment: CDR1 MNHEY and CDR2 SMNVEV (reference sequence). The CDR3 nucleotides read TGTGCCAGCAGTTTAGTCTACGCCGGGGGGGAGAATGAGCAGTTCTTC. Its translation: CASSLVYAGGENEQFF.

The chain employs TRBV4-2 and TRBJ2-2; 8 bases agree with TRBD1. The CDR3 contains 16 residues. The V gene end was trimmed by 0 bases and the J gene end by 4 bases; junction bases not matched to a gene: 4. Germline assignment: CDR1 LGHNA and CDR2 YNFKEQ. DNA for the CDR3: TGTGCCAGCAGCCAAGATGGGGACAGGATCACCGGGGAGCTGTTTTTT. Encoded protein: CASSQDGDRITGELFF.

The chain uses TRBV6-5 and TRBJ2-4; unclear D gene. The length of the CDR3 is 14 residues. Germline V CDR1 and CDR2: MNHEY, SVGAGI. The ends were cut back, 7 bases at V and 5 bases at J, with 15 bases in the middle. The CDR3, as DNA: TGTGCCAGCATGTCGAGTATCGCCCAAAACATTCAGTACTTC. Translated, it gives CASMSSIAQNIQYF.